Here is one T cell receptor (beta chain) with its context. Its ends do not fully match the called genes, so a read error is possible. This entry is derived from a study of blood T cell repertoires in COVID-19. Study information: Donors in the United States, Italy and Spain gave samples during acute or convalescent COVID-19.

The length of the CDR3 is 15 residues. Germline CDR1 is SGHVS and CDR2 is FQNEAQ. Original methodology: Reference gene primer amplification gave estimated nucleated cell counts. Using immunoSEQ multiplex PCR, the repertoire was profiled, and TCRdb retains in-frame clones only, with some absent. The V and J calls and clone size are taken from that table; D and trimming were inferred from the DNA. The data show tens of thousands of clones, with nearly 80% seen just once and around 40% held by the top ten. The sample taken for sequencing was peripheral blood. The chain links TRBV7-8 to TRBJ1-5; the match to TRBD1 covers 7 bases. This clonotype was sampled from an elderly man with acute or convalescent COVID-19. The CDR3 nucleotides are TGTGCCAGCAGATTAGACAGGGTAGGCGGTCAGCCCCAGCATTTT. Residues: CASRLDRVGGQPQHF.